This record looks at one T cell receptor beta chain sequence and its context. Its antigen remains unidentified. TCRdb's table, derived via immunoSEQ multiplex PCR, lists solely in-frame clones and lacks some. The data hold about 11,000 clones, with over 75% observed a single time. This record comes from a study of a mutant IDH1 vaccine in newly diagnosed glioma. Study summary: Beforehand, treatment had been radiotherapy, temozolomide, or both; the majority received both. Overall study results and limits: Whatever changes occurred in top peripheral T cell clonotypes seemed unrelated to pseudoprogression.

This CDR3 contains 15 residues. Germline V gene lookup returns CDR1 SGHTS and CDR2 YDEGEE. The V segment lost 3 bases and the J segment 1 base; nucleotides outside the gene matches: 6. The time point is: week 47, end of study. Vaccination used 300 ug of mutant IDH1 20-mer peptide per dose, with topical imiquimod. V usage is TRBV5-8 and J usage is TRBJ1-1; 7 nucleotides match TRBD1. Sequencing used PBMCs, obtained from a glioma patient whose treatment included an IDH1 peptide vaccine. The clonotype was recovered from a man between 25 and 39 years old with glioma. Here the CDR3 DNA reads TGTGCCAGCAGCTGGTGGACAGGTTCGAACACTGAAGCTTTCTTT. Its translation is CASSWWTGSNTEAFF.